Listed below are T cell receptor beta chains from one sample, sequenced in a study of T-cell memory formation after mild COVID-19. TCRdb fed the 5' RACE reads into MiXCR, producing one record per CDR3 protein. In the table there are 500,000 to 600,000 distinct CDR3 sequences, over 15% of which are singletons. The sequencing input was PBMCs or a T cell subset sorted from them (not recorded which). The receptors come from an adult woman who had mild COVID-19 (a few samples of this study predate the infection). Cell type and time point are not known. CDR3s include the opening cysteine and the closing phenylalanine or tryptophan. The order of the fields is CDR3 length, D gene, V gene, J gene, clone size, CDR3 DNA, CDR3 protein. The D gene is left open where the match is weak. Size is omitted from some rows. Given values are once, few, many or a class for expanded clones.

cdr3_length: 14
d_call: TRBD1
v_call: TRBV7-6
j_call: TRBJ2-2
clone_size: NA
cdr3_nt: TGTGCCAGCAGCTCGACAGGGGTCGCCGGGGAGCTGTTTTTT
cdr3_aa: CASSSTGVAGELFF

cdr3_length: 13
d_call: NA
v_call: TRBV29-1
j_call: TRBJ2-1
clone_size: NA
cdr3_nt: TGCAGCCATAGTGAGGGCTCCTACAATGAGCAGTTCTTC
cdr3_aa: CSHSEGSYNEQFF

cdr3_length: 17
d_call: TRBD2
v_call: TRBV6-2/TRBV6-3
j_call: TRBJ2-1
clone_size: NA
cdr3_nt: TGTGCCAGCAGTTGGCTAGCGGGAGCGGGTCGTAGCGATGAGCAGTTCTTC
cdr3_aa: CASSWLAGAGRSDEQFF

cdr3_length: 14
d_call: NA
v_call: TRBV24-1
j_call: TRBJ2-3
clone_size: few
cdr3_nt: TGTGCCACCAGTGATCGCTCTAGCACAGATACGCAGTATTTT
cdr3_aa: CATSDRSSTDTQYF

cdr3_length: 16
d_call: NA
v_call: TRBV7-9
j_call: TRBJ2-4
clone_size: many
cdr3_nt: TGTGCCAGCAGCTTAGCCGTGGGTGGAACCAAAAACATTCAGTACTTC
cdr3_aa: CASSLAVGGTKNIQYF

cdr3_length: 14
d_call: NA
v_call: TRBV7-7
j_call: TRBJ1-1
clone_size: many
cdr3_nt: TGTGCCAGCAGCTTTAGGTTGAGGAACACTGAAGCTTTCTTT
cdr3_aa: CASSFRLRNTEAFF

cdr3_length: 15
d_call: TRBD1
v_call: TRBV7-2
j_call: TRBJ2-3
clone_size: many
cdr3_nt: TGTGCCAGCAGCTTAGGGCAGGGGGCCGTAGATACGCAGTATTTT
cdr3_aa: CASSLGQGAVDTQYF

cdr3_length: 13
d_call: NA
v_call: TRBV12-3/TRBV12-4
j_call: TRBJ2-3
clone_size: few
cdr3_nt: TGTGCCAGCAGTTTGACAGGTGATACTACGCAGTATTTT
cdr3_aa: CASSLTGDTTQYF

cdr3_length: 16
d_call: TRBD1
v_call: TRBV5-1
j_call: TRBJ1-1
clone_size: NA
cdr3_nt: TGCGCCAGCAGCTACGACAGGGGGCGGGTGAACACTGAAGCTTTCTTT
cdr3_aa: CASSYDRGRVNTEAFF

cdr3_length: 13
d_call: NA
v_call: TRBV29-1
j_call: TRBJ2-4
clone_size: many
cdr3_nt: TGCAGCGTTGAGGCTCTAGCCAAAAACATTCAGTACTTC
cdr3_aa: CSVEALAKNIQYF

cdr3_length: 16
d_call: TRBD2
v_call: TRBV11-1
j_call: TRBJ2-2
clone_size: NA
cdr3_nt: TGTGCCAGCAGTCCCGAAAGCGGGACTAACACCGGGGAGCTGTTTTTT
cdr3_aa: CASSPESGTNTGELFF

cdr3_length: 15
d_call: NA
v_call: TRBV5-1
j_call: TRBJ2-3
clone_size: few
cdr3_nt: TGCGCCAGCAGCTCCGGGATTCGTCGCACAGATACGCAGTATTTT
cdr3_aa: CASSSGIRRTDTQYF

cdr3_length: 17
d_call: TRBD2
v_call: TRBV6-2/TRBV6-3
j_call: TRBJ2-5
clone_size: NA
cdr3_nt: TGTGCCAGCAGTCCTCGACTAGCGGGGGGCCTCCAAGAGACCCAGTACTTC
cdr3_aa: CASSPRLAGGLQETQYF

cdr3_length: 13
d_call: NA
v_call: TRBV5-1
j_call: TRBJ1-1
clone_size: NA
cdr3_nt: TGCGCCGGCCTGGGTGGAAGAAGAACTGAAGCTTTCTTT
cdr3_aa: CAGLGGRRTEAFF

cdr3_length: 13
d_call: TRBD1
v_call: TRBV10-3
j_call: TRBJ1-1
clone_size: NA
cdr3_nt: TGTGCCGCCGGACAGGGTCTGAACACTGAAGCTTTCTTT
cdr3_aa: CAAGQGLNTEAFF

cdr3_length: 13
d_call: NA
v_call: TRBV3-1
j_call: TRBJ1-5
clone_size: few
cdr3_nt: TGTGCCAGCAGCCAAGATCGATCTCAGCCCCAGCATTTT
cdr3_aa: CASSQDRSQPQHF

cdr3_length: 15
d_call: TRBD1
v_call: TRBV30
j_call: TRBJ2-7
clone_size: many
cdr3_nt: TGTGCCTGGGGAATAGATGGGACAGGCCCCTACGAGCAGTACTTC
cdr3_aa: CAWGIDGTGPYEQYF

cdr3_length: 13
d_call: TRBD1
v_call: TRBV7-9
j_call: TRBJ2-7
clone_size: NA
cdr3_nt: TGTGCCAGCAGCTTAAGGGACAGGTACGAGCAGTACTTC
cdr3_aa: CASSLRDRYEQYF

cdr3_length: 13
d_call: NA
v_call: TRBV19
j_call: TRBJ2-3
clone_size: NA
cdr3_nt: TGTGCCAGTAGGGCCAGGGGAACAGATACGCAGTATTTT
cdr3_aa: CASRARGTDTQYF

cdr3_length: 10
d_call: NA
v_call: TRBV12-1
j_call: TRBJ2-7
clone_size: NA
cdr3_nt: TGTGCCAGCAGCTTTGTCGAGCAGTACTTC
cdr3_aa: CASSFVEQYF

cdr3_length: 19
d_call: NA
v_call: TRBV5-1
j_call: TRBJ1-1
clone_size: few
cdr3_nt: TGCGCCAGCAGCTTGGAAGGGAGGGCAGGGACCTACATGAACACTGAAGCTTTCTTT
cdr3_aa: CASSLEGRAGTYMNTEAFF

cdr3_length: 14
d_call: NA
v_call: TRBV23-1
j_call: TRBJ2-7
clone_size: NA
cdr3_nt: TGCGCCAGCAGTAGGCCGGACGGCTCCTACGAGCAGTACTTC
cdr3_aa: CASSRPDGSYEQYF

cdr3_length: 15
d_call: NA
v_call: TRBV12-3/TRBV12-4
j_call: TRBJ2-3
clone_size: NA
cdr3_nt: TGTGCCAGCTCCACATGGGGGGATGGCACAGATACGCAGTATTTT
cdr3_aa: CASSTWGDGTDTQYF

cdr3_length: 14
d_call: TRBD1
v_call: TRBV5-1
j_call: TRBJ2-5
clone_size: NA
cdr3_nt: TGCGCCAGCAGAAGGGGACAGGGAGGAGAGACCCAGTACTTC
cdr3_aa: CASRRGQGGETQYF

cdr3_length: 16
d_call: NA
v_call: TRBV5-1
j_call: TRBJ2-3
clone_size: NA
cdr3_nt: TGCGCCAGCAGCTTACTCGGGACATTTAGCACAGATACGCAGTATTTT
cdr3_aa: CASSLLGTFSTDTQYF

cdr3_length: 12
d_call: NA
v_call: TRBV4-3
j_call: TRBJ2-7
clone_size: NA
cdr3_nt: TGCGCCAGCAGCCAAGATTCCGATGAGCAGTACTTC
cdr3_aa: CASSQDSDEQYF

cdr3_length: 15
d_call: TRBD1
v_call: TRBV7-3
j_call: TRBJ1-2
clone_size: few
cdr3_nt: TGTGCCAGCAGCTTAGCGGGACAGGGCGGCTATGGCTACACCTTC
cdr3_aa: CASSLAGQGGYGYTF

cdr3_length: 13
d_call: TRBD1
v_call: TRBV12-3/TRBV12-4
j_call: TRBJ2-7
clone_size: NA
cdr3_nt: TGTGCCAGCAGAAGGGACAGTCACTACGAGCAGTACTTC
cdr3_aa: CASRRDSHYEQYF

cdr3_length: 15
d_call: TRBD2
v_call: TRBV5-6
j_call: TRBJ2-3
clone_size: many
cdr3_nt: TGTGCCAGCAGCTTGGAAGGCGGGGGAACAGATACGCAGTATTTT
cdr3_aa: CASSLEGGGTDTQYF

cdr3_length: 14
d_call: NA
v_call: TRBV24-1
j_call: TRBJ2-1
clone_size: few
cdr3_nt: TGTGCCACCAGTGATTCCGGGCCGACTAATGAGCAGTTCTTC
cdr3_aa: CATSDSGPTNEQFF

cdr3_length: 14
d_call: NA
v_call: TRBV7-9
j_call: TRBJ1-2
clone_size: few
cdr3_nt: TGTGCCAGCAGCGACTTCGGGGGAAACTATGGCTACACCTTC
cdr3_aa: CASSDFGGNYGYTF

cdr3_length: 18
d_call: TRBD1
v_call: TRBV7-9
j_call: TRBJ2-3
clone_size: NA
cdr3_nt: TGTGCCAGCAGCTTGGCTACAGGGGATAAAGGAATCACAGATACGCAGTATTTT
cdr3_aa: CASSLATGDKGITDTQYF

cdr3_length: 15
d_call: NA
v_call: TRBV3-1
j_call: TRBJ2-5
clone_size: few
cdr3_nt: TGTGCCAGCAGCCAAGATCCGAGGGGCCAAGAGACCCAGTACTTC
cdr3_aa: CASSQDPRGQETQYF

cdr3_length: 15
d_call: TRBD1
v_call: TRBV5-1
j_call: TRBJ2-1
clone_size: NA
cdr3_nt: TGTGCCAGCAGTCGGGACAGGGGTGGCTACAATGAGCAGTTCTTC
cdr3_aa: CASSRDRGGYNEQFF

cdr3_length: 15
d_call: NA
v_call: TRBV7-8
j_call: TRBJ2-7
clone_size: NA
cdr3_nt: TGTGCCAGCAGCTTAGGCTTAGGCGTTACCTACGAGCAGTACTTC
cdr3_aa: CASSLGLGVTYEQYF